The 23 T cell receptor beta chains reported below all come from one sample, sequenced in a study of shared T cell receptors in the human thymus. Sequencing used immunoSEQ multiplex PCR; TCRdb keeps in-frame clones, though not all of them. This sample has hundreds of thousands of clones, with 75% to 85% found just once. The sample was also reused in another study, on human thymus T cells.

The sequencing sample was made of thymocytes. All receptors come from a boy younger than two with a congenital heart defect.

This clone occurred once. This sequence joins TRBV19 and TRBJ2-3, with no clear D. CDR1 and CDR2 from the germline V gene are LNHDA and SQIVND (reference sequence). The length of the CDR3 is 14 residues. Deletions cut 9 bases from V and 0 bases from J, with 13 bases between. The CDR3 protein is CARKPSLSTDTQYF. DNA for the CDR3: TGTGCCAGGAAGCCCTCCCTTAGCACAGATACGCAGTATTTT.

There are a few counts of this clone. V gene TRBV7-9 combines with J gene TRBJ2-3; D call uncertain. The CDR3 sequence is 14 residues long. The germline V and J ends were trimmed by 6 bases and 2 bases, with 12 bases remaining between them. The germline CDR1 and CDR2 sequences are SEHNR and FQNEAQ (reference sequence). The CDR3 protein is CASSLSQDTDTQYF. The CDR3 DNA reads as TGTGCCAGCAGTTTGAGTCAGGACACAGATACGCAGTATTTT.

V is TRBV4-3 and J is TRBJ1-2; 7 nucleotides line up with TRBD1. Per germline, CDR1 LGHNA and CDR2 YSLEER. J lost 3 bases, V lost 0 bases, and 1 base had no gene match. The CDR3 is 14 residues long. CDR3 loop: CASSQEQGYYGYTF. CDR3 in DNA: TGCGCCAGCAGCCAAGAACAGGGGTACTATGGCTACACCTTC.

For this clone: Distinct nucleotide sequences in the sample also encode this CDR3. V gene TRBV27 combines with J gene TRBJ2-7; TRBD2 aligns across 8 bases. The J segment lost 2 bases and the V segment lost 7 bases, leaving 7 bases of the junction unmatched. The CDR3 has 14 amino acids. Per the germline V gene, CDR1 is MNHEY and CDR2 is SMNVEV (reference sequence). CDR3 sequence reads: CASTPGLAAYEQYF. The CDR3, as DNA: TGTGCCAGCACCCCCGGACTAGCAGCCTACGAGCAGTACTTC.

CDR3 sequence: CASSLLARPSELEQYF. The CDR3 DNA follows: TGTGCCAGCAGCTTGTTAGCGAGGCCTAGCGAGCTCGAGCAGTACTTC. This sequence joins TRBV7-2 and TRBJ2-7, with D possibly being TRBD2 (6 bases). Germline CDR1 and CDR2: SGHTA and FQGNSA. The CDR3 totals 16 residues. V lost 3 bases to trimming and J lost 6 bases, with 21 bases between them.

This sequence joins TRBV30 and TRBJ1-2, with 7 bases that match TRBD1. The germline V gene has CDR1 GTSNPN and CDR2 SVGIG (reference sequence). This CDR3 is built from 12 residues. The CDR3 is CAPLGDSYGYTF. CDR3 nucleotides: TGTGCTCCCCTCGGGGACAGCTATGGCTACACCTTC.

The chain uses TRBV30 and TRBJ2-7, with 7 bases identical to TRBD1. The CDR3 extends over 14 amino acids. Trimming at V came to 3 bases and at J to 4 bases, leaving 9 bases not matched to a gene. Per germline, CDR1 GTSNPN and CDR2 SVGIG (reference sequence). CDR3 sequence reads: CAWRPGQNPYEQYF. The CDR3 region has the DNA TGTGCCTGGAGACCGGGACAGAACCCTTACGAGCAGTACTTC. The full variable domain, its missing parts supplied by reference TRBV30 and TRBJ2-7, is SQTIHQWPATLVQPVGSPLSLECTVEGTSNPNLYWYRQAAGRGLQLLFYSVGIGQISSEVPQNLSASRPQDRQFILSSKKLLLSDSGFYLCAWRPGQNPYEQYFGPGTRLTVT.

This rearrangement joins TRBV5-4 to TRBJ2-7; 10 bases fit TRBD2. J was trimmed by 3 bases and V by 4 bases; bases with no gene match: 7. The V gene's germline CDR1 is SGHNT and CDR2 YYREEE (reference sequence). This CDR3 is 15 amino acids long. The CDR3 is CASSAQASGSYEQYF. The CDR3 DNA is TGTGCCAGCAGCGCCCAGGCTAGCGGGAGCTACGAGCAGTACTTC.

The chain links TRBV5-6 to TRBJ1-4; 10 nucleotides match TRBD1. This CDR3 spans 16 amino acids. Per the germline V gene, CDR1 is SGHDT and CDR2 is YYEEEE. V shed 4 bases, J shed 6 bases, and the junction held 9 bases outside the gene matches. The CDR3 DNA reads TGTGCCAGCAGCCCCTGGACAGGGGGGGTTTATGAAAAACTGTTTTTT. It yields the protein CASSPWTGGVYEKLFF.

The chain is built from TRBV7-3 and TRBJ1-4; D possibly corresponds to TRBD1 (5 bases). The CDR3 length is 16 residues. The germline V and J ends were trimmed by 1 base and 3 bases, with 12 bases remaining between them. Germline V lookup: CDR1 SGHTA, CDR2 FQGTGA. CDR3 coding DNA: TGTGCCAGCAGCTTAAGGGGCAGGGAGGCTAATGAAAAACTGTTTTTT. Translating gives CASSLRGREANEKLFF.

The rearrangement joins TRBV27 to TRBJ1-1; TRBD1 might be the D (5 bases). Germline V gene sequence: CDR1 MNHEY, CDR2 SMNVEV (reference sequence). CDR3 length: 16 residues. Trimming shortened V by 4 bases and J by 3 bases, and 18 bases separated the two germline ends. The CDR3 DNA reads TGTGCCAGCAGTTCAAACTCGGGGGATTGGGACACTGAAGCTTTCTTT. Its protein is CASSSNSGDWDTEAFF.

The V and J genes are TRBV27 and TRBJ1-4, with D possibly matching TRBD1 (6 bases). The V end was cut by 5 bases, the J end by 3 bases, with 19 bases between. The CDR3 is made up of 17 amino acids. Germline V gene lookup returns CDR1 MNHEY and CDR2 SMNVEV (reference sequence). Here the CDR3 DNA reads TGTGCCAGCAGTCCGCCAACAACAGGGTTTGCTAATGAAAAACTGTTTTTT. Translation gives CASSPPTTGFANEKLFF.

This clone was seen once. The J gene is TRBJ2-5, the V gene TRBV29-1; 8 bases fit TRBD2. The better agreement between TRBJ2-7 and the DNA end casts doubt on the J call. This CDR3 region has 12 residues. Germline V gene data show CDR1 as SQVTM and CDR2 as ANQGSEA. In DNA form, the CDR3 reads TGCAGCGGGGGACTAGTTTGGGACGAGCAGTACTTC. It specifies CSGGLVWDEQYF.

This chain joins TRBV25-1 and TRBJ2-3; 7 bases align to TRBD1. V shed 4 bases and J 0 bases; nucleotides not matched to a gene: 1. Looked up from germline, CDR1 is MGHDK and CDR2 is SYGVNS. The CDR3 has 14 amino acids. The CDR3 spells CASSGDSSTDTQYF. The CDR3 nucleotides are TGTGCCAGCAGTGGGGACAGTAGCACAGATACGCAGTATTTT.

The CDR3 here is CSVTSAGGQYF. CDR3 nucleotides: TGCAGCGTTACCTCTGCGGGCGGTCAGTACTTC. The rearrangement joins TRBV29-1 to TRBJ2-4; possible D gene TRBD2, 5 bases. Germline CDR1 reads SQVTM; CDR2 reads ANQGSEA. V gave up 5 bases and J gave up 12 bases, with 14 bases separating them. CDR3 length equals 11 residues.

This clone was counted a few times. The chain has TRBV6-6 and TRBJ2-7, with 9 bases that match TRBD1. The germline gives CDR1 MNHNY, CDR2 SVGAGI (reference sequence). The V gene end was trimmed by 2 bases and the J gene end by 2 bases; junction bases not matched to a gene: 7. This CDR3 spans 16 amino acids. CDR3 sequence (DNA): TGTGCCAGCAGTTACGGGACAGGGAGGGGTCCCTACGAGCAGTACTTC. It yields the protein CASSYGTGRGPYEQYF.

CDR3 protein: CASSSKRLRAYNEQFF. DNA for the CDR3: TGTGCCAGCAGCTCAAAGCGGCTGAGGGCCTACAATGAGCAGTTCTTC. The chain recombines TRBV7-8 with TRBJ2-1; tentatively, D is TRBD2 (5 bases). V lost 4 bases and J 2 bases, leaving 15 bases between the germline ends. The CDR3 covers 16 residues. CDR1 SGHVS and CDR2 FQNEAQ come from the germline V gene.

This clone was counted a single time. One end of the junction does not line up with germline, which may come from a read error. This chain uses TRBV5-1 with TRBJ2-5; D is possibly TRBD2 (5 bases). The germline V gene has CDR1 SGHRS and CDR2 YFSETQ. The CDR3 totals 16 residues. The CDR3 coding sequence is TGCGCCAGCAGCTTGGGGCAGCGCGGAGGTGAAGAGAACCAGTACTTC. Amino acid sequence: CASSLGQRGGEENQYF.

V gene TRBV18 combines with J gene TRBJ1-2; 7 bases map to TRBD1. Trimming removed 1 base from V and 8 bases from J; junction bases left unmatched: 4. The CDR3 has 13 amino acids. CDR1 KGHSH and CDR2 LQKENI come from the germline V gene. In DNA, the CDR3 is TGTGCCAGCTCACCACATCAGGGGGGAGGCTACACCTTC. This encodes CASSPHQGGGYTF.

The chain couples TRBV18 to TRBJ2-1, with D possibly being TRBD2 (6 bases). Germline-derived CDR1 and CDR2 are KGHSH and LQKENI. This CDR3 comprises 13 residues. Trimming took 6 bases from V and 9 from J, leaving 15 bases between them. CDR3 sequence (DNA): TGTGCCAGCTCGAGGGGACTCCCCAGTGAGCAGTTCTTC. Translated, it gives CASSRGLPSEQFF.

The chain joins TRBV19 to TRBJ2-7; 8 bases are a match to TRBD2. The CDR3 contains 15 residues. Trimming took 8 bases from V and 0 from J; bases not matched to a gene: 9. Germline V gene sequence: CDR1 LNHDA, CDR2 SQIVND (reference sequence). In DNA, the CDR3 is TGTGCCAGTCAGACGAGCGGGACTAGCTCCTACGAGCAGTACTTC. Its translation: CASQTSGTSSYEQYF.

This clone has more than one count but fewer than ten. This sequence joins TRBV10-2 and TRBJ2-5; D is unclear. This CDR3 has 13 residues. Germline loops: CDR1 WSHSY, CDR2 SAAADI. V lost 5 bases and J lost 0, with 7 bases in between. The CDR3 bases are TGCGCCAGCAGTATTAGCCACCAAGAGACCCAGTACTTC. This encodes CASSISHQETQYF.

The chain is built from TRBV27 and TRBJ1-5; D is unclear. This CDR3 region has 17 residues. Germline CDR1 and CDR2: MNHEY and SMNVEV (reference sequence). V dropped 1 base and J dropped 0 bases, with 13 bases sitting between them. CDR3 DNA: TGTGCCAGCAGTTTATTGCGTCCGGGGTATAGCAATCAGCCCCAGCATTTT. Amino acid sequence: CASSLLRPGYSNQPQHF.